This T cell receptor beta chain was captured by sequencing in a study of blood T cell repertoires in COVID-19. In the study overall: Acute and convalescent COVID-19 samples came from the United States, Italy and Spain. Nucleic acid was either cDNA or gDNA, and it came from T cells, B-cell-depleted T cells, or PBMCs.

This CDR3 contains 13 residues. Germline V lookup: CDR1 SEHNR, CDR2 FQNEAQ (reference sequence). The V and J ends lost 0 bases and 9 bases respectively, with 9 bases between them. Sequencing used immunoSEQ multiplex PCR; TCRdb keeps in-frame clones, though not all of them. Here the sample spans more than 200,000 clones, around 90% being singletons. This receptor was obtained from a woman aged 30 to 39 with acute COVID-19. The chain carries TRBV7-9 and TRBJ2-1; D gene ambiguous. Specimen: PBMCs or T cells enriched from blood (not recorded which). The CDR3, as DNA: TGTGCCAGCAGCTTAGCGATGGTGGCTGAGCAGTTCTTC. This encodes CASSLAMVAEQFF.